This record looks at one T cell receptor beta chain sequence and its context. TCR beta CDR3 amplification used RNA transcripts. First-round RT-PCR relied on HTBI primers, and a second-round multiplex PCR came next. TCRdb used MiXCR to reprocess the multiplex PCR reads, holding one entry per CDR3 protein. This sample has about 740,000 distinct CDR3 sequences; around 40% occur once, and the top ten carry 40% to 45%. These data come from a study of Graves' ophthalmopathy and Graves' hyperthyroidism. The CDR3 extends over 15 amino acids. Germline CDR1 is SGHKS and CDR2 is YYEKEE (reference sequence). Unmatched junction bases numbered 4, after V lost 0 bases and J lost 4 bases.

This chain joins TRBV5-5 and TRBJ2-7; TRBD1 matches at 10 bases. This sequence was found in an adult man with Graves' ophthalmopathy. The sample consisted of peripheral blood. This CDR3 is CASSLAGTGVYEQYF. The CDR3 DNA reads TGTGCCAGCAGCTTGGCCGGGACAGGGGTGTACGAGCAGTACTTC.